A selection of T cell receptor beta chains follows, all from one sample in a study of OX40 agonist ivuxolimab in advanced cancers. Clones were read by immunoSEQ multiplex PCR, and TCRdb kept only the in-frame ones, dropping some. This sample has more than 50,000 clones, with about nine tenths found just once. Sequenced material: CD4+ or CD8+ T cells sorted from blood, taken in a trial of the OX40 agonist ivuxolimab. These receptors were taken from an adult with an advanced solid tumor such as melanoma, head and neck, liver or kidney cancer. The conserved cysteine and the conserved F or W are not part of the CDR3 here. D genes are given only for firm matches.

V gene	J gene	D gene	CDR3 protein
TRBV11-3	TRBJ2-1	TRBD1	ASSQGPGQGIHEQF
TRBV23-1	TRBJ2-1	TRBD2	ASIRPVSGRKRDEQF
TRBV4-2	TRBJ2-7	TRBD1	ASSAGQGAYEQY
TRBV28	TRBJ1-1	NA	ASSLSPKGAF
TRBV19	TRBJ2-6	NA	ASSMWGSADGSNVLT
TRBV18	TRBJ2-3	TRBD2	ASSQDTRGTNTDTQY
TRBV7-9	TRBJ2-2	TRBD1	ASSFEGATGELF
TRBV5-6	TRBJ1-3	TRBD1	ASSWGQGAGNTIY
TRBV5-1	TRBJ1-2	NA	ASTNQAGSRYGYT
TRBV5-4	TRBJ1-2	NA	ASSLTRGGYT
TRBV19	TRBJ2-5	NA	ASSWSATAETQY
TRBV2	TRBJ2-7	NA	ASGPPGRNEQY
TRBV28	TRBJ1-5	NA	ASSLLQVMGQPQH
TRBV18	TRBJ1-5	NA	ASSPPSVSRKQPQH
TRBV19	TRBJ1-2	TRBD1	ASSIEGGRVSSGYT